This entry lists 3 T cell receptor beta chains sequenced from one sample in a study of long-term antiretroviral therapy in people with HIV. Samples were assayed with immunoSEQ v3.0 at survey level. Some clones are missing from TCRdb's copy, which holds only in-frame ones; the method was immunoSEQ multiplex PCR. The table lists 10,000 to 13,000 clones, approximately 82% of them singletons, with over 10% in the top ten. Sequenced material: unsorted PBMCs, taken 1.2 years after starting antiretroviral therapy. The origin of the receptors is a man aged 35 to 55 with HIV.

The chain couples TRBV28 to TRBJ1-2; D remains unclear. The CDR3 loop spans 13 amino acids. Germline CDR1 is MDHEN and CDR2 is SYDVKM. Trimming cost V 1 base and J 5 bases, with 8 bases left between them. In DNA, the CDR3 is TGTGCCAGCAGTTTATTGGCCGATTATGGCTACACCTTC. Its protein product is CASSLLADYGYTF.

The chain joins TRBV9 to TRBJ2-7, with 8 bases lining up with TRBD1. Germline trimming cut 3 bases from V and 5 bases from J; bases unmatched to any gene: 4. This CDR3 contains 13 residues. Germline CDR1 reads SGDLS; CDR2 reads YYNGEE. In DNA, the CDR3 is TGTGCCAGCAGCGCCGGGACAGGAGACGAGCAGTACTTC. Translating gives CASSAGTGDEQYF. Drawing the rest from reference TRBV9 and TRBJ2-7, the complete variable domain is DSGVTQTPKHLITATGQRVTLRCSPRSGDLSVYWYQQSLDQGLQFLIQYYNGEERAKGNILERFSAQQFPDLHSELNLSSLELGDSALYFCASSAGTGDEQYFGPGTRLTVT.

The V and J genes are TRBV7-2 and TRBJ2-1; 8 positions match TRBD2. The CDR3 covers 15 residues. With 5 bases clipped from V and 7 bases from J, the junction kept 10 bases outside the gene matches. Per the germline V gene, CDR1 is SGHTA and CDR2 is FQGNSA. The CDR3 loop is CASSPPPAGANEQFF. As DNA, the CDR3 is TGTGCCAGCAGCCCCCCCCCAGCGGGGGCAAATGAGCAGTTCTTC.